This T cell receptor beta chain was profiled in a study of T cell changes during pregnancy in multiple sclerosis. CDR3 length equals 14 residues. Germline-derived CDR1 and CDR2 are LNHNV and YYDKDF (reference sequence). Trimming took off 0 bases at V and 6 bases at J, with 9 bases between the two ends. The table came from immunoSEQ multiplex PCR; TCRdb's copy has only in-frame clones and leaves some out. Here the sample spans about 53,000 clones, about 93% being singletons. This TCR was sampled from a female donor with multiple sclerosis, enrolled in a pregnancy study. The rearrangement links TRBV15 to TRBJ1-5; D gene unclear. The sequences come from CD4+ T cells from peripheral blood mononuclear cells, collected in the third trimester of pregnancy. The chain's CDR3 is CATSRDRGGQPQHF. CDR3 sequence (DNA): TGTGCCACCAGCAGAGATCGGGGAGGTCAGCCCCAGCATTTT.